A selection of T cell receptor beta chains follows, all from one sample in a study of blood T cell repertoires in COVID-19. Sequencing was performed with immunoSEQ multiplex PCR; in TCRdb, only in-frame clones are kept and a portion is missing. The repertoire holds 100,000 or so clones, with around 85% as singletons. Sequencing was performed on peripheral blood. These receptors all stem from a woman aged 55 to 70 with acute or convalescent COVID-19. Both conserved end residues are part of each CDR3. The order of the fields is CDR3 protein, J gene, V gene.

CDR3aa: CASSSDAASGGATDTQYF; j_gene: TRBJ2-3; v_gene: TRBV5-4
CDR3aa: CASSPRTRKETQYF; j_gene: TRBJ2-5; v_gene: TRBV3-1/TRBV3-2
CDR3aa: CASSEGPQGASETQYF; j_gene: TRBJ2-5; v_gene: TRBV10-1
CDR3aa: CASSSRDTGNTEAFF; j_gene: TRBJ1-1; v_gene: TRBV5-1
CDR3aa: CASSITAGNGLSTF; j_gene: TRBJ1-2; v_gene: TRBV5-1
CDR3aa: CATTPGLSTDTQYF; j_gene: TRBJ2-3; v_gene: TRBV10-3
CDR3aa: CASSGTGTGNTGELFF; j_gene: TRBJ2-2; v_gene: TRBV18
CDR3aa: CASNRRQGNTEAFF; j_gene: TRBJ1-1; v_gene: TRBV5-8
CDR3aa: CASSRREEGIHEQYF; j_gene: TRBJ2-7; v_gene: TRBV7-9
CDR3aa: CASSLGGVGNTIYF; j_gene: TRBJ1-3; v_gene: TRBV5-5
CDR3aa: CASSQDLYSHNEQFF; j_gene: TRBJ2-1; v_gene: TRBV4-2
CDR3aa: CASSSHPQQVNIQYF; j_gene: TRBJ2-4; v_gene: TRBV6-5
CDR3aa: CASSLDMNTEAFF; j_gene: TRBJ1-1; v_gene: TRBV18
CDR3aa: CASSLMSSYNEQFF; j_gene: TRBJ2-1; v_gene: TRBV19
CDR3aa: CAWSASHRGQNYGYTF; j_gene: TRBJ1-2; v_gene: TRBV30
CDR3aa: CASNPYLVEQFF; j_gene: TRBJ2-1; v_gene: TRBV2
CDR3aa: CASSLDYSTSGGPKQFF; j_gene: TRBJ2-1; v_gene: TRBV7-2
CDR3aa: CASSQEPQTGGTYEQYF; j_gene: TRBJ2-7; v_gene: TRBV4-1
CDR3aa: CASSTPTGTGADGYTF; j_gene: TRBJ1-2; v_gene: TRBV19
CDR3aa: CASSFQRDTQYF; j_gene: TRBJ2-3; v_gene: TRBV27
CDR3aa: CAISVDTGYQETQYF; j_gene: TRBJ2-5; v_gene: TRBV10-3
CDR3aa: CASSSPMVTGHYTF; j_gene: TRBJ1-2; v_gene: TRBV28
CDR3aa: CASSSNPPGHQYSNQPQHF; j_gene: TRBJ1-5; v_gene: TRBV27
CDR3aa: CAITGSNYGYTF; j_gene: TRBJ1-2; v_gene: TRBV28
CDR3aa: CAISAPGSGGPTDTQYF; j_gene: TRBJ2-3; v_gene: TRBV10-3
CDR3aa: CASDIGGVGEKLFF; j_gene: TRBJ1-4; v_gene: TRBV19
CDR3aa: CASSQEQGQETQYF; j_gene: TRBJ2-5; v_gene: TRBV4-1
CDR3aa: CASSYDRGRGYTF; j_gene: TRBJ1-2; v_gene: TRBV27
CDR3aa: CASSPPGTYNSPLHF; j_gene: TRBJ1-6; v_gene: TRBV28
CDR3aa: CATSDTNLRTFTF; j_gene: TRBJ1-2; v_gene: TRBV24-1
CDR3aa: CASSREGAAFF; j_gene: TRBJ1-1; v_gene: TRBV5-1
CDR3aa: CASSLAGQPQHF; j_gene: TRBJ1-5; v_gene: TRBV12-3/TRBV12-4
CDR3aa: CASSGTLNTEAFF; j_gene: TRBJ1-1; v_gene: TRBV4-1
CDR3aa: CASSSGSAGQTQYF; j_gene: TRBJ2-5; v_gene: TRBV11-2
CDR3aa: CASSLNGQDGTDTQYF; j_gene: TRBJ2-3; v_gene: TRBV7-3
CDR3aa: CASGWGQSSYEQYF; j_gene: TRBJ2-7; v_gene: TRBV2
CDR3aa: CASSPRIIDSDQPQHF; j_gene: TRBJ1-5; v_gene: TRBV18
CDR3aa: CASSLPPQETQYF; j_gene: TRBJ2-5; v_gene: TRBV7-9
CDR3aa: CASSRTSGGGNEQFF; j_gene: TRBJ2-1; v_gene: TRBV6-2/TRBV6-3
CDR3aa: CASSSGSNSPLHF; j_gene: TRBJ1-6; v_gene: TRBV11-2
CDR3aa: CASKNRGLNYGYTF; j_gene: TRBJ1-2; v_gene: TRBV19